The 30 T cell receptor beta chains below were found in one sample sequenced in a study of blood T cell repertoires in COVID-19. TCRdb's table, derived via immunoSEQ multiplex PCR, lists solely in-frame clones and lacks some. Of 300,000 to 400,000 clones listed, under 95% are singletons. Material for sequencing was peripheral blood. These receptors all come from a woman in her late teens or twenties who had recovered from COVID-19.

The chain uses TRBV2 and TRBJ1-1; 7 bases fit TRBD1. Germline CDR1 is SNHLY and CDR2 is FYNNEI. CDR3 size: 11 residues. V shed 6 bases, J shed 7 bases, and the junction held 2 bases outside the gene matches. CDR3 loop: CASRRTGEAFF. The CDR3, as DNA: TGTGCCAGCAGGAGGACAGGTGAAGCTTTCTTT.

The J gene is TRBJ2-7, the V gene TRBV6-2 or TRBV6-3; D uncertain. Trimming cost V 0 bases and J 1 base, with 10 bases left between them. Per germline, CDR1 MNHEY and CDR2 SVGEGT. The CDR3 contains 15 residues. In DNA form, the CDR3 reads TGTGCCAGCAGTTACTCGGGCAGCCTATCCTACGAGCAGTACGTC. The encoded protein is CASSYSGSLSYEQYV.

This clone was counted a single time. The J gene is TRBJ1-5, the V gene TRBV15; TRBD1 aligns across 7 bases. Per the germline V gene, CDR1 is LNHNV and CDR2 is YYDKDF (reference sequence). The CDR3 is 14 amino acids. V gave up 6 bases and J gave up 6 bases; unmatched junction bases: 8. CDR3 sequence (DNA): TGTGCCACCAGTCCCCCGACAGGGATTCAGCCCCAGCATTTT. Its translation is CATSPPTGIQPQHF.

The chain uses TRBV5-6 and TRBJ2-7, with D hard to call. Germline assignment: CDR1 SGHDT and CDR2 YYEEEE. The CDR3 spans 15 residues. The V end lost 0 bases, the J end lost 4 bases, and 14 bases lay between the germline ends. The CDR3 protein is CASSLGVRSIYEQYV. The CDR3 DNA reads as TGTGCCAGCAGCTTGGGCGTCAGGTCCATATACGAGCAGTACGTC.

Here the CDR3 DNA reads TGTGCCAGCAGCGCCTACCGGGACTGGAACACTGAAGCTTTCTTT. Protein: CASSAYRDWNTEAFF. The V gene is TRBV7-9, the J gene TRBJ1-1; weak D call: TRBD1 (5 bases). This CDR3 is built from 15 residues. Looked up from germline, CDR1 is SEHNR and CDR2 is FQNEAQ (reference sequence). The germline V and J ends were trimmed by 5 bases and 1 base, with 14 bases remaining between them.

The V and J genes are TRBV29-1 and TRBJ1-3; maybe TRBD1 (6 bases). Germline V gene lookup returns CDR1 SQVTM and CDR2 ANQGSEA. The V end was cut by 0 bases, the J end by 1 base, with 28 bases between. There are 21 residues in the CDR3. The CDR3 DNA is TGCAGCGTTGAAGATCGGGGTTACCGAGGCGAGGGGGAACAATCTGGAAACACCATATATTTT. Residues: CSVEDRGYRGEGEQSGNTIYF.

This rearrangement joins TRBV4-3 to TRBJ1-1, with D possibly being TRBD1 (6 bases). Between the trimmed V and J ends, which lost 1 base and 0 bases, there was a span of 12 bases. Germline CDR1 reads LGHNA; CDR2 reads YSLEER. CDR3 length: 16 amino acids. The CDR3 coding sequence is TGCGCCAGCAGCCAAGGGCTAGGGGGTTTGAACACTGAAGCTTTCTTT. Translating it yields CASSQGLGGLNTEAFF.

V and J are TRBV12-5 and TRBJ2-5; TRBD2 aligns across 12 bases. Losses at the gene ends were 1 base for V and 3 bases for J; bases not matched to a gene: 9. This CDR3 comprises 18 residues. CDR1 is LGHNT, CDR2 FRNRAP, per germline. The CDR3 protein is CASGLAGLAGYTKETQYF. CDR3 coding DNA: TGTGCTAGTGGTTTGGCCGGACTAGCGGGATACACCAAAGAGACCCAGTACTTC.

J is TRBJ2-3 and V is TRBV9; D is ambiguous. The CDR3 is 15 amino acids. Germline CDR1 reads SGDLS; CDR2 reads YYNGEE. Trimming took off 0 bases at V and 5 bases at J, with 13 bases between the two ends. CDR3 in amino acids: CASSVGASLGDTQYF. For the CDR3, the DNA is TGTGCCAGCAGCGTAGGGGCAAGCTTAGGAGATACGCAGTATTTT.

The chain is built from TRBV7-9 and TRBJ1-2; D possibly corresponds to TRBD1 (6 bases). In germline, CDR1 is SEHNR, CDR2 FQNEAQ (reference sequence). Between the trimmed V and J ends, which lost 4 bases and 1 base, there was a span of 19 bases. CDR3 length: 17 amino acids. The CDR3 region is CASSYPGAGEGNYGYTF. In DNA, the CDR3 is TGTGCCAGCAGCTACCCCGGGGCAGGGGAGGGTAACTATGGCTACACCTTC.

The gene calls are TRBV7-9 and TRBJ2-5; the D gene is possibly TRBD2 (5 bases). The germline V gene encodes CDR1 SEHNR and CDR2 FQNEAQ (reference sequence). The length of the CDR3 is 12 residues. V was shortened by 5 bases and J by 5 bases, with 9 bases between the two germline ends. CDR3: CASSQRTETQYF. The CDR3 region has the DNA TGTGCCAGCAGCCAGCGGACGGAGACCCAGTACTTC.

The chain uses TRBV24-1 and TRBJ2-3; TRBD2 aligns across 8 bases. V shed 3 bases and J 2 bases; nucleotides not matched to a gene: 12. This CDR3 region has 18 residues. Germline CDR1 reads KGHDR; CDR2 reads SFDVKD. The chain's CDR3 is CATSDLGLAGGFTDTQYF. CDR3 nucleotide sequence: TGTGCCACCAGTGATCTGGGACTGGCGGGGGGCTTCACAGATACGCAGTATTTT.

V gene TRBV5-6 combines with J gene TRBJ2-7; D is possibly TRBD1 (5 bases). Germline lookup yields CDR1 SGHDT and CDR2 YYEEEE. V was trimmed by 4 bases and J by 4 bases, leaving 21 bases between them. CDR3 length equals 16 residues. The chain's CDR3 is CASSPTPRTTEYEQYV. The CDR3 nucleotides read TGTGCCAGCAGCCCAACCCCCCGGACAACGGAGTACGAGCAGTACGTC.

Ten or more counts support this clone. The J gene is TRBJ1-2, the V gene TRBV15; D may be TRBD1 (5 bases). The CDR3 spans 16 residues. Germline V gene lookup returns CDR1 LNHNV and CDR2 YYDKDF (reference sequence). The V end lost 1 base, the J end lost 2 bases, and 14 bases lay between the germline ends. The CDR3 bases are TGTGCCACCAGCAGAGGAGGAGCAGGGAAGAACTATGGCTACACCTTC. Amino acids: CATSRGGAGKNYGYTF.

The chain uses TRBV2 and TRBJ2-5; 8 bases fit TRBD2. The CDR3 extends over 15 amino acids. The ends lost 4 bases at V and 2 bases at J; junction bases unmatched: 6. Germline-derived CDR1 and CDR2 are SNHLY and FYNNEI. Written as DNA, the CDR3 is TGTGCCAGCAGTGTTATAGCGGGGTTACAAGAGACCCAGTACTTC. Translation gives CASSVIAGLQETQYF.

This sequence joins TRBV5-7 and TRBJ1-1, with D tentatively TRBD1 (6 bases). TRBV5-7 is filed as an ORF, its function uncertain. With 4 bases removed from V and 6 bases from J, the gap between germline ends came to 19 bases. The CDR3 totals 15 residues. Here the CDR3 reads CASSQWTVLSAEAFF. The CDR3 nucleotides read TGTGCCAGCAGCCAATGGACAGTTTTAAGTGCTGAAGCTTTCTTT.

The chain has TRBV3-1 (or the pseudogene TRBV3-2) and TRBJ2-5, with 7 bases aligning to TRBD1. J lost 2 bases, V lost 1 base, and 4 bases had no gene match. CDR1 and CDR2 from the germline V gene are LGHDT and YNNKEL (reference sequence). The CDR3 extends over 15 amino acids. CDR3 sequence (DNA): TGTGCCAGCAGCCAAGCCGGGACAGCACAAGAGACCCAGTACTTC. Protein sequence: CASSQAGTAQETQYF.

The rearrangement links TRBV10-3 to TRBJ2-5, with D unclear. CDR1 is ENHRY, CDR2 SYGVKD, per germline. V was trimmed by 6 bases and J by 4 bases, leaving 12 bases between them. The CDR3 is 13 amino acids. The DNA for the CDR3 is TGTGCCATCAGAGCTAGTTCGGCAGAGACCCAGTACTTC. It codes for CAIRASSAETQYF.

The chain links TRBV7-9 to TRBJ2-5; tentatively, D is TRBD2 (6 bases). Trimming removed 5 bases from V and 5 bases from J, with 15 bases in between. Germline V gene lookup returns CDR1 SEHNR and CDR2 FQNEAQ (reference sequence). CDR3 length equals 14 residues. The CDR3 sequence is CASSAVGGRETQYF. The CDR3 DNA is TGTGCCAGCAGCGCCGTGGGGGGAAGGGAGACCCAGTACTTC.

This rearrangement joins TRBV9 to TRBJ2-3, with 10 nucleotides matching TRBD2. CDR1 and CDR2 (germline): SGDLS, YYNGEE. V lost 0 bases, J lost 6 bases, and 7 bases stayed unmatched. CDR3 length equals 16 residues. The CDR3 nucleotides read TGTGCCAGCAGCGTAGGGGCTAGCGGGAGAATTGATACGCAGTATTTT. Its translation is CASSVGASGRIDTQYF.

The chain recombines TRBV6-5 with TRBJ2-4; 7 nucleotides agree with TRBD2. Germline CDR1 MNHEY, CDR2 SVGAGI. V shed 3 bases and J 9 bases; nucleotides not matched to a gene: 11. The CDR3 length is 15 residues. The CDR3 reads CASSYAWGGLGIQYF. The CDR3 nucleotides read TGTGCCAGCAGTTATGCTTGGGGGGGTTTGGGCATTCAGTACTTC.

The V and J genes are TRBV7-9 and TRBJ2-3, with D tentatively TRBD2 (6 bases). The V end lost 2 bases, the J end lost 5 bases, and 14 bases lay between the germline ends. Germline V CDR1 and CDR2: SEHNR, FQNEAQ (reference sequence). The CDR3 sequence is 15 residues long. Written as DNA, the CDR3 is TGTGCCAGCAGCTTATTCCCTAGCGCGGAAGATACGCAGTATTTT. This gives the protein CASSLFPSAEDTQYF.

This clone is a singleton in its sample. This sequence joins TRBV7-2 and TRBJ2-5; D might be TRBD2 (6 bases). Germline-derived CDR1 and CDR2 are SGHTA and FQGNSA. V lost 5 bases, J lost 2 bases, and 12 bases lay in between. There are 14 residues in the CDR3. The CDR3 spells CASSGRRSQETQYF. The CDR3 region has the DNA TGTGCCAGCAGCGGGAGGAGATCACAAGAGACCCAGTACTTC.

This chain joins TRBV5-1 and TRBJ1-1; the match to TRBD1 covers 9 bases. In germline, CDR1 is SGHRS, CDR2 YFSETQ. V was pared by 0 bases and J by 2 bases, with 20 bases of the junction left unmatched. This CDR3 contains 21 residues. The CDR3 region has the DNA TGCGCCAGCAGCTTGGTATGGACCCCAACAGGGGGCCAAGAGGGAAACACTGAAGCTTTCTTT. This gives the protein CASSLVWTPTGGQEGNTEAFF.

The J gene is TRBJ1-6, the V gene TRBV27; no definite D call. The CDR3 runs to 17 residues. Trimming took 5 bases from V and 2 from J, leaving 16 bases between them. The germline V gene encodes CDR1 MNHEY and CDR2 SMNVEV (reference sequence). CDR3 sequence (DNA): TGTGCCAGCAGTCTCCGACCCCACCGGGCCTATAATTCACCCCTCCACTTT. It is translated as CASSLRPHRAYNSPLHF.

The chain is built from TRBV5-1 and TRBJ2-3; 7 bases are shared with TRBD2. The J segment lost 2 bases and the V segment lost 0 bases, leaving 12 bases of the junction unmatched. This CDR3 region has 18 residues. In germline, CDR1 is SGHRS, CDR2 YFSETQ. The CDR3 is CASSLGGLREYFTDTQYF. CDR3 sequence (DNA): TGCGCCAGCAGCTTGGGGGGTTTGCGGGAGTACTTCACAGATACGCAGTATTTT. Full variable domain (outside the CDR3, taken from reference TRBV5-1 and TRBJ2-3): KAGVTQTPRYLIKTRGQQVTLSCSPISGHRSVSWYQQTPGQGLQFLFEYFSETQRNKGNFPGRFSGRQFSNSRSEMNVSTLELGDSALYLCASSLGGLREYFTDTQYFGPGTRLTVL.

The chain uses TRBV15 and TRBJ2-7; D remains ambiguous. Germline V gene lookup returns CDR1 LNHNV and CDR2 YYDKDF (reference sequence). The CDR3 runs to 13 residues. V was pared by 5 bases and J by 5 bases, with 13 bases between. The CDR3 nucleotides are TGTGCCACCAGCTCCCGTCTCGGAGACGAGCAGTACGTC. This sequence encodes CATSSRLGDEQYV.

The V and J genes are TRBV27 and TRBJ1-4, with D perhaps TRBD1 (5 bases). The V end was cut by 4 bases, the J end by 0 bases, with 9 bases between. The V gene's germline CDR1 is MNHEY and CDR2 SMNVEV (reference sequence). CDR3 length: 15 residues. CDR3 DNA sequence: TGTGCCAGCAGTTCCAGGGTTGCAACTAATGAAAAACTGTTTTTT. Residues: CASSSRVATNEKLFF.

This chain links TRBV29-1 with TRBJ2-1, with TRBD2 matching 11 bases. Germline V gene lookup returns CDR1 SQVTM and CDR2 ANQGSEA. Trimming cost V 0 bases and J 3 bases; bases outside gene matches: 1. The CDR3 length is 15 residues. The CDR3 protein is CSVEDTSGSYNEQFF. CDR3 nucleotide sequence: TGCAGCGTTGAAGATACTAGCGGGAGCTACAATGAGCAGTTCTTC.

The chain recombines TRBV5-1 with TRBJ2-2; 8 bases line up with TRBD2. Germline-derived CDR1 and CDR2 are SGHRS and YFSETQ. The CDR3 is 14 residues long. J was trimmed by 11 bases and V by 4 bases; bases with no gene match: 10. CDR3 coding DNA: TGCGCCAGCAGCCCGCGGGGGGAGCCGGAAGAGCTGTTTTTT. Protein sequence: CASSPRGEPEELFF.